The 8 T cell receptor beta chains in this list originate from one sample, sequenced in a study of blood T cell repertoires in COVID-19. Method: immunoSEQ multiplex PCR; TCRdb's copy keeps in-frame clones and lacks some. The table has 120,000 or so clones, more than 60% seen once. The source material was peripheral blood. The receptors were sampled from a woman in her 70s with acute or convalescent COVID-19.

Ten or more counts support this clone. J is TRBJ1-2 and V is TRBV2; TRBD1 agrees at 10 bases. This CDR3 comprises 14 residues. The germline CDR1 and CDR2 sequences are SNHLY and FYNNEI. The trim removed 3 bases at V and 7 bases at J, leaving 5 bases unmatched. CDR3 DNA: TGTGCCAGCAGTGACAGACAGGGGGCGAGTGGCTACACCTTC. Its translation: CASSDRQGASGYTF. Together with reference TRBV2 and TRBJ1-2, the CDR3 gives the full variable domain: EPEVTQTPSHQVTQMGQEVILRCVPISNHLYFYWYRQILGQKVEFLVSFYNNEISEKSEIFDDQFSVERPDGSNFTLKIRSTKLEDSAMYFCASSDRQGASGYTFGSGTRLTVV.

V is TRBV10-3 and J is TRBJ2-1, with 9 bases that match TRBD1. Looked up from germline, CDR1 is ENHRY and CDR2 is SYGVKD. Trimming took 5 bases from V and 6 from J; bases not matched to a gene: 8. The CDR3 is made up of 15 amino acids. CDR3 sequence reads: CAISPGQGQPNEQFF. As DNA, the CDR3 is TGTGCCATCAGTCCGGGACAGGGTCAACCCAATGAGCAGTTCTTC.

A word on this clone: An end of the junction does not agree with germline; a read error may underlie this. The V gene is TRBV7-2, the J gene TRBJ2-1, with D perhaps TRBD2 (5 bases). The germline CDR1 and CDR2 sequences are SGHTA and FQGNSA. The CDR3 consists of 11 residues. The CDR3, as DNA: TGTGCCAGCAGCCTAGCCGGTGAGCAGTTCTTC. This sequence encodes CASSLAGEQFF.

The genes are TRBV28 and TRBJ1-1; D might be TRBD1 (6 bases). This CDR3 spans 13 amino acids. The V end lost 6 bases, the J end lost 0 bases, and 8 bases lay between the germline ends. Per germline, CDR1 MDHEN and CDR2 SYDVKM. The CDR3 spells CASRGQMNTEAFF. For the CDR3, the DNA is TGTGCCAGCAGGGGACAAATGAACACTGAAGCTTTCTTT.

This chain's CDR3 is CASSLRPSGNTEAFF. CDR3 coding DNA: TGTGCCAGCAGCCTTCGCCCATCAGGGAACACTGAAGCTTTCTTT. V and J are TRBV7-9 and TRBJ1-1; D gene ambiguous. From germline, CDR1 is SEHNR and CDR2 FQNEAQ (reference sequence). The CDR3 consists of 15 residues. V lost 5 bases, J lost 1 base, and 14 bases lay in between.

The DNA of the CDR3 is TGTGCCAGCAGCCAAGGTGTGAGGACAGCGTCCTCGGGGCAGCCCCAGCATTTT. It translates to CASSQGVRTASSGQPQHF. V gene TRBV3-1 (or the pseudogene TRBV3-2) combines with J gene TRBJ1-5; weak D call: TRBD1 (6 bases). The CDR3 runs 18 residues. Germline CDR1 reads LGHDT; CDR2 reads YNNKEL (reference sequence). The germline V and J ends were trimmed by 1 base and 7 bases, with 23 bases remaining between them.

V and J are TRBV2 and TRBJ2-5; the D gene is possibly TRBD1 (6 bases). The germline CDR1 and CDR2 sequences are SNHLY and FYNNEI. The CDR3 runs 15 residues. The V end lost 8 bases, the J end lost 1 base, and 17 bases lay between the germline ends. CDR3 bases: TGTGCCAGCCTCAGCTCCAGGGGCTCCCAAGAGACCCAGTACTTC. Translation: CASLSSRGSQETQYF. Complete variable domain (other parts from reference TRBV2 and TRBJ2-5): EPEVTQTPSHQVTQMGQEVILRCVPISNHLYFYWYRQILGQKVEFLVSFYNNEISEKSEIFDDQFSVERPDGSNFTLKIRSTKLEDSAMYFCASLSSRGSQETQYFGPGTRLLVL.

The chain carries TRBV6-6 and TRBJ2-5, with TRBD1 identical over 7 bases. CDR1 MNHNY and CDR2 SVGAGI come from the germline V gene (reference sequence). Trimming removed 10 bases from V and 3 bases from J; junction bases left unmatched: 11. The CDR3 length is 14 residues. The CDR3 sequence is CATATRGLEETQYF. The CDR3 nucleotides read TGTGCCACCGCTACGAGGGGGCTGGAAGAGACCCAGTACTTC.